These 21 T cell receptor beta chains share one sample of origin, sequenced in a study of T-cell memory formation after mild COVID-19. TCRdb fed the 5' RACE reads into MiXCR, producing one record per CDR3 protein. This table holds under 400,000 distinct CDR3 sequences, approximately 27% found once. The sequenced material came from PBMCs or a T cell subset sorted from them (not recorded which). Receptors were obtained from an adult woman who had mild COVID-19 (a few samples of this study predate the infection). Cell type and time point are not known.

The chain links TRBV27 to TRBJ1-2; no clear D gene. This CDR3 comprises 14 residues. Germline lookup yields CDR1 MNHEY and CDR2 SMNVEV (reference sequence). V was trimmed by 4 bases and J by 3 bases, leaving 12 bases between them. In nucleotides, the CDR3 is TGTGCCAGCAGTTCCCGCGCGAATTACTATGGCTACACCTTC. Its translation is CASSSRANYYGYTF.

The V and J genes are TRBV12-3 or TRBV12-4 and TRBJ1-2; perhaps TRBD1 as D (5 bases). CDR3 size: 14 residues. The V end lost 3 bases, the J end lost 6 bases, and 14 bases lay between the germline ends. CDR3 nucleotides: TGTGCCAGCAGTTTTGGGGGAATTAGCGATGGCTACACCTTC. This codes for CASSFGGISDGYTF.

This clonotype was seen a handful of times. The chain has TRBV9 and TRBJ1-6; D possibly corresponds to TRBD1 (6 bases). Deletions cut 1 base from V and 10 bases from J, with 9 bases between. Germline CDR1 and CDR2: SGDLS and YYNGEE. This CDR3 comprises 13 residues. This CDR3 reads CASSVTRGSPLHF. As DNA, the CDR3 is TGTGCCAGCAGCGTAACCAGGGGATCACCCCTCCACTTT.

The sample holds a few counts of this clonotype. This chain connects TRBV7-3 to TRBJ1-1; no clear D gene. The germline V and J ends were trimmed by 0 bases and 4 bases, with 6 bases remaining between them. The germline CDR1 and CDR2 sequences are SGHTA and FQGTGA. There are 13 residues in the CDR3. The CDR3 DNA follows: TGTGCCAGCAGCTTAACCCCAGCCACTGAAGCTTTCTTT. The encoded protein is CASSLTPATEAFF. Filled out from reference TRBV7-3 and TRBJ1-1, the complete variable domain reads GAGVSQTPSNKVTEKGKYVELRCDPISGHTALYWYRQSLGQGPEFLIYFQGTGAADDSGLPNDRFFAVRPEGSVSTLKIQRTERGDSAVYLCASSLTPATEAFFGQGTRLTVV.

This clonotype turned up a few times. The gene calls are TRBV6-2 or TRBV6-3 and TRBJ2-1; 8 positions match TRBD2. The CDR3 is 16 amino acids. V dropped 3 bases and J dropped 9; count of bases not matched to a gene: 13. CDR1 MNHEY and CDR2 SVGEGT come from the germline V gene. The CDR3 nucleotides read TGTGCCAGCAGTTATCTTTCCGGACTAGCCTTTGCTGAGCAGTTCTTC. Its translation is CASSYLSGLAFAEQFF.

V and J are TRBV7-9 and TRBJ2-7; D is ambiguous. Germline V lookup: CDR1 SEHNR, CDR2 FQNEAQ (reference sequence). The CDR3 spans 12 residues. Trimming pared 3 bases from V and 3 bases from J, leaving 6 bases between. CDR3 loop: CASSFLHYEQYF. DNA for the CDR3: TGTGCCAGCAGCTTCTTACACTACGAGCAGTACTTC.

V and J are TRBV29-1 and TRBJ2-7; 10 nucleotides match TRBD2. CDR1 and CDR2 from the germline V gene are SQVTM and ANQGSEA. J lost 7 bases, V lost 5 bases, and 11 bases had no gene match. This CDR3 spans 14 amino acids. CDR3: CSVKASGGVGEQYF. The CDR3, as DNA: TGCAGCGTTAAGGCTAGCGGGGGAGTGGGGGAGCAGTACTTC.

This sequence joins TRBV15 and TRBJ1-4; 7 bases fit TRBD1. CDR3 length: 16 residues. V trimming: 2 bases; J trimming: 3 bases; junction bases outside the gene matches: 6. From germline, CDR1 is LNHNV and CDR2 YYDKDF (reference sequence). The DNA of the CDR3 is TGTGCCACCAGCAGAAATGCCGGGACAGCTAATGAAAAACTGTTTTTT. Its protein is CATSRNAGTANEKLFF.

The CDR3 reads CASSVGRRKEAFF. CDR3 DNA sequence: TGTGCCAGCAGCGTAGGCAGGAGGAAGGAAGCTTTCTTT. The chain joins TRBV7-2 to TRBJ1-1; D gene ambiguous. The CDR3 consists of 13 residues. V gave up 5 bases and J gave up 8 bases, with 15 bases separating them. Germline V gene data show CDR1 as SGHTA and CDR2 as FQGNSA.

This clonotype was detected a few times. The rearrangement uses TRBV5-6 and TRBJ2-2; D is perhaps TRBD1 (5 bases). The germline V gene encodes CDR1 SGHDT and CDR2 YYEEEE. Trimming took off 0 bases at V and 4 bases at J, with 16 bases between the two ends. This CDR3 has 17 residues. The DNA for the CDR3 is TGTGCCAGCAGCTTGGTGGCAGGGAAGTCGAGCACCGGGGAGCTGTTTTTT. Translating it yields CASSLVAGKSSTGELFF. Full variable domain (outside the CDR3, taken from reference TRBV5-6 and TRBJ2-2): DAGVTQSPTHLIKTRGQQVTLRCSPKSGHDTVSWYQQALGQGPQFIFQYYEEEERQRGNFPDRFSGHQFPNYSSELNVNALLLGDSALYLCASSLVAGKSSTGELFFGEGSRLTVL.

This clonotype came up a few times. The chain links TRBV7-9 to TRBJ1-4, with 7 bases lining up with TRBD1. The germline V gene has CDR1 SEHNR and CDR2 FQNEAQ (reference sequence). V shed 3 bases and J 7 bases; nucleotides not matched to a gene: 8. The CDR3 spans 15 residues. The CDR3 spells CASSLGQMVGEKLFF. The DNA for the CDR3 is TGTGCCAGCAGCTTGGGACAGATGGTGGGTGAAAAACTGTTTTTT.

This clonotype was picked up many times. The gene calls are TRBV4-2 and TRBJ2-1; D perhaps matches TRBD1 (6 bases). There are 18 residues in the CDR3. The germline V gene encodes CDR1 LGHNA and CDR2 YNFKEQ. V dropped 0 bases and J dropped 3 bases, with 18 bases sitting between them. The CDR3 DNA reads as TGTGCCAGCAGCCAAGATCTCAGGGGCGGGTACCTCTACAATGAGCAGTTCTTC. Protein: CASSQDLRGGYLYNEQFF.

This clonotype was detected a few times. J is TRBJ1-1 and V is TRBV7-2; D unclear. CDR3 length: 12 amino acids. Trimming stripped 8 bases from V and 5 bases from J, with 12 bases between. In germline, CDR1 is SGHTA, CDR2 FQGNSA. The CDR3 reads CASSRVGTEAFF. The DNA for the CDR3 is TGTGCCAGCTCGAGGGTCGGAACTGAAGCTTTCTTT. The variable domain in full, completed from reference TRBV7-2 and TRBJ1-1, reads GAGVSQSPSNKVTEKGKDVELRCDPISGHTALYWYRQSLGQGLEFLIYFQGNSAPDKSGLPSDRFSAERTGGSVSTLTIQRTQQEDSAVYLCASSRVGTEAFFGQGTRLTVV.

This chain links TRBV7-2 with TRBJ1-5, with D possibly TRBD1 on 5 matching bases. Germline loops: CDR1 SGHTA, CDR2 FQGNSA. With 5 bases removed from V and 0 bases from J, the gap between germline ends came to 14 bases. The CDR3 contains 16 residues. The CDR3 nucleotides are TGTGCCAGCAGCACCGCGACGACAGATAGCAATCAGCCCCAGCATTTT. Translating gives CASSTATTDSNQPQHF.

The chain joins TRBV7-6 to TRBJ2-5, with D possibly TRBD1 on 6 matching bases. CDR1 and CDR2 from the germline V gene are SGHVS and FNYEAQ. This CDR3 is 14 amino acids long. The V and J ends lost 2 bases and 5 bases respectively, with 12 bases between them. The CDR3 region is CASSLHRVAETQYF. In DNA form, the CDR3 reads TGTGCCAGCAGCTTACACAGGGTCGCGGAGACCCAGTACTTC.

V is TRBV6-5 and J is TRBJ2-1; a weak D match, TRBD2 (6 bases). Trimming stripped 6 bases from V and 8 bases from J, with 14 bases between. The CDR3 extends over 13 amino acids. Germline CDR1 and CDR2: MNHEY and SVGAGI. The CDR3 reads CASRYGGADEQFF. The CDR3 DNA reads TGTGCCAGCAGGTACGGAGGGGCGGATGAGCAGTTCTTC.

The V call is TRBV7-2, the J call TRBJ2-5; D uncertain. The CDR3 spans 17 residues. The germline V and J ends were trimmed by 0 bases and 2 bases, with 16 bases remaining between them. Per germline, CDR1 SGHTA and CDR2 FQGNSA. CDR3 DNA: TGTGCCAGCAGCTTAGCGACTGGTAGCCTCCATCAAGAGACCCAGTACTTC. Its translation is CASSLATGSLHQETQYF.

This chain links TRBV12-3 or TRBV12-4 with TRBJ2-4, with 8 bases fitting TRBD1. V was pared by 1 base and J by 8 bases, with 10 bases of the junction left unmatched. The CDR3 covers 16 residues. CDR3 sequence reads: CASSLVLGTGGYIQYF. The DNA for the CDR3 is TGTGCCAGCAGTTTAGTCTTAGGGACAGGAGGATACATTCAGTACTTC.

This rearrangement joins TRBV7-8 to TRBJ2-5; D not resolved. The CDR3 contains 15 residues. V was clipped by 0 bases and J by 2 bases, with 10 bases between them. Germline CDR1 SGHVS, CDR2 FQNEAQ. The CDR3 is CASSLARFIQETQYF. CDR3 nucleotide sequence: TGTGCCAGCAGCTTAGCTCGGTTTATACAAGAGACCCAGTACTTC.

This chain links TRBV4-1 with TRBJ1-5, with a weak D call TRBD1 (5 bases). V shed 4 bases and J shed 1 base, with 11 bases lying between them. The CDR3 length is 15 residues. The germline gives CDR1 MGHRA, CDR2 YSYEKL. The CDR3 DNA reads TGCGCCAGCAGCCGGGACGAAACCAGCAATCAGCCCCAGCATTTT. Translated, it gives CASSRDETSNQPQHF.

This clonotype was seen only a few times. V gene TRBV5-1 combines with J gene TRBJ2-5; a weak D match, TRBD2 (6 bases). The V and J ends lost 2 bases and 3 bases respectively, with 14 bases between them. This CDR3 region has 15 residues. Germline V gene sequence: CDR1 SGHRS, CDR2 YFSETQ. DNA of the CDR3: TGCGCCAGCAGCTTTCAAATAGCGGTCAAAGAGACCCAGTACTTC. This encodes CASSFQIAVKETQYF.